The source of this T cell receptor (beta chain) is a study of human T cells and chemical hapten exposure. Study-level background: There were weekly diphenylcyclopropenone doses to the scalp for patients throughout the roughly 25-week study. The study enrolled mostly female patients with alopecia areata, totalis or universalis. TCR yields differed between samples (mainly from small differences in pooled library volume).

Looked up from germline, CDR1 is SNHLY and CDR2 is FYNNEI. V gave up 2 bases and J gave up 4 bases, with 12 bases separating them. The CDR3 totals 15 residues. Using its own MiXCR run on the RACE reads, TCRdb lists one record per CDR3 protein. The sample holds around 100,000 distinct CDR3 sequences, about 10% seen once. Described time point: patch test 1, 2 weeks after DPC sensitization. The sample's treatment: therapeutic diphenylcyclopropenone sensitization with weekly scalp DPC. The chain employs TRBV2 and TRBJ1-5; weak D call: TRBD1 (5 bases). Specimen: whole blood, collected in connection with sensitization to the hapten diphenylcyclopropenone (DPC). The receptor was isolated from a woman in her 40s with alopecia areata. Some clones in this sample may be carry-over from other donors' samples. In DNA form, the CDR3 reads TGTGCCAGCAGTGAATGGGGGGTTGGTAATCAGCCCCAGCATTTT. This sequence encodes CASSEWGVGNQPQHF.